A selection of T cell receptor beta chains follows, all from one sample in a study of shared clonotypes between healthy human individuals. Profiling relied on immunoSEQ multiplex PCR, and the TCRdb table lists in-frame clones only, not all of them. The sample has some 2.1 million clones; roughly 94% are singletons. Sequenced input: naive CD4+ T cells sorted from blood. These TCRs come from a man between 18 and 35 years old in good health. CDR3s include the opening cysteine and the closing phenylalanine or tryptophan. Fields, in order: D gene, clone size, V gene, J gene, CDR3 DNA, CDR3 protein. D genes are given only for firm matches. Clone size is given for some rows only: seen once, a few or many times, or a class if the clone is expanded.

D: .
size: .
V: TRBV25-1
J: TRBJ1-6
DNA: TGTGCCAGCAGTGAATATTTGGGCAATTCACCCCTCCACTTT
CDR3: CASSEYLGNSPLHF

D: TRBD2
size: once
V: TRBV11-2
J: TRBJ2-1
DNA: TGTGCCAGCAGCCCTAGGACTAGCGGGACTTACAATGAGCAGTTCTTC
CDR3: CASSPRTSGTYNEQFF

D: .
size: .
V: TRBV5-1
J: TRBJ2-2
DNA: TGCGCCAGCAGCTTCAGGGGTACCGGGGAGCTGTTTTTT
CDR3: CASSFRGTGELFF

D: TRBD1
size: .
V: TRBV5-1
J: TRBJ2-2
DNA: TGCGCCAGCAGCAAAGAAGGGACAGGGAATACCGGGGAGCTGTTTTTT
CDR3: CASSKEGTGNTGELFF

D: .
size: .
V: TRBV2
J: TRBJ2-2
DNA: TGTGCCAGCAGGGTAGAGCAGAACACCGGGGAGCTGTTTTTT
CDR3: CASRVEQNTGELFF

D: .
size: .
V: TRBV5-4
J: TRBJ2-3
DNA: TGTGCCAGCAGCTTGGGTGGGGACACAGATACGCAGTATTTT
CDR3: CASSLGGDTDTQYF

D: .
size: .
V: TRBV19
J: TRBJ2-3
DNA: TGTGCCAGTAGTCAACAGGGTAGCACAGATACGCAGTATTTT
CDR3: CASSQQGSTDTQYF

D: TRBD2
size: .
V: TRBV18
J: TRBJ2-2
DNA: TGTGCCAGCTCACCACTGGGACTAAGGAACACCGGGGAGCTGTTTTTT
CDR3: CASSPLGLRNTGELFF

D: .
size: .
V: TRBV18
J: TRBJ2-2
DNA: TGTGCCAGCTCCCTCGGGACTTCGAACACCGGGGAGCTGTTTTTT
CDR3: CASSLGTSNTGELFF

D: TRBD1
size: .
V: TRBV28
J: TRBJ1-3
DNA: TGTGCCAGCAGTTTAGGACAGGGGGCGAGAGGAAACACCATATATTTT
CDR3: CASSLGQGARGNTIYF

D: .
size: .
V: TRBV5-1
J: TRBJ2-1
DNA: TGCGCCAGCAGCTTGACAGGGCCCCCTTACAATGAGCAGTTCTTC
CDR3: CASSLTGPPYNEQFF